Following are 26 T cell receptor beta chains from one sample sequenced in a study of cytomegalovirus exposure and HLA in healthy donors. Use of 60 Vbeta and 13 Jbeta primers characterized the PCR. Libraries were prepared by immunoSEQ multiplex PCR; TCRdb keeps only in-frame clonotypes and omits some of them. The top ten hold approximately 4.2% of the sample, which has about 140,000 clones, approximately 79% seen once. What was sequenced was PBMCs. All receptors derive from a man in his forties or fifties in good health and CMV-seropositive.

V usage is TRBV18 and J usage is TRBJ1-1; 7 nucleotides match TRBD1. Germline trimming cut 4 bases from V and 6 bases from J; bases unmatched to any gene: 2. This CDR3 is 12 amino acids long. Germline V gives CDR1 KGHSH, CDR2 LQKENI. CDR3 amino acids: CASSQGAAEAFF. CDR3 coding DNA: TGTGCCAGCTCACAGGGGGCCGCTGAAGCTTTCTTT.

This chain links TRBV11-2 with TRBJ2-7; D is perhaps TRBD1 (6 bases). The CDR3 is 13 residues long. Germline V gives CDR1 SGHAT, CDR2 FQNNGV. V shed 3 bases and J shed 1 base, with 7 bases lying between them. The CDR3 here is CASSLGASYEQYF. CDR3 nucleotides: TGTGCCAGCAGCTTGGGGGCTTCCTACGAGCAGTACTTC.

The chain employs TRBV7-2 and TRBJ1-4; no definite D call. Trimming cost V 5 bases and J 4 bases, with 11 bases left between them. Germline CDR1 and CDR2: SGHTA and FQGNSA. CDR3 size: 14 residues. The CDR3 protein is CASSPASRNEKLFF. Here the CDR3 DNA reads TGTGCCAGCAGCCCAGCGTCACGTAATGAAAAACTGTTTTTT.

The rearrangement uses TRBV2 and TRBJ1-5; 7 positions agree with TRBD1. J was trimmed by 7 bases and V by 8 bases; bases with no gene match: 8. This CDR3 region has 13 residues. From germline, CDR1 is SNHLY and CDR2 FYNNEI. The CDR3 nucleotides read TGTGCCAGCGGAGGACAGGATGTCCAGCCCCAGCATTTT. Translating it yields CASGGQDVQPQHF.

The rearrangement uses TRBV5-1 and TRBJ2-3, with unresolved D. This CDR3 contains 15 residues. Germline CDR1 SGHRS, CDR2 YFSETQ. V was cut by 0 bases and J by 3 bases, with 11 bases left in between. For the CDR3, the DNA is TGCGCCAGCAGCTTGGATGGCCAGATGACAGATACGCAGTATTTT. The encoded protein is CASSLDGQMTDTQYF.

This clone was counted a few times. The chain links TRBV7-9 to TRBJ2-2; D remains unclear. Trimming left V 4 bases short and J 6 bases short, with 6 bases between. This CDR3 is 12 amino acids long. Germline V gene data show CDR1 as SEHNR and CDR2 as FQNEAQ (reference sequence). CDR3 sequence reads: CASSSQSGELFF. In DNA form, the CDR3 reads TGTGCCAGCAGCTCACAATCCGGGGAGCTGTTTTTT.

This chain joins TRBV11-1 and TRBJ2-7; 7 bases agree with TRBD1. J lost 7 bases, V lost 1 base, and 4 bases had no gene match. CDR3 length: 13 residues. Germline values: CDR1 SGHAT, CDR2 FQDESV (reference sequence). The CDR3 DNA is TGTGCCAGCAGCTTAGAGGGGGCAAGGGAGCAGTACTTC. It translates to CASSLEGAREQYF. Together with reference TRBV11-1 and TRBJ2-7, the CDR3 gives the full variable domain: EAEVAQSPRYKITEKSQAVAFWCDPISGHATLYWYRQILGQGPELLVQFQDESVVDDSQLPKDRFSAERLKGVDSTLKIQPAELGDSAMYLCASSLEGAREQYFGPGTRLTVT.

CDR3 sequence (DNA): TGTGCCAGCAGCTTAGGACGGACTAGCGGGAGGGGAGAGACCCAGTACTTC. Protein: CASSLGRTSGRGETQYF. The chain employs TRBV11-1 and TRBJ2-5; 15 bases map to TRBD2. V was clipped by 1 base and J by 4 bases; unmatched bases: 4. The CDR3 sequence is 17 residues long. Germline loops: CDR1 SGHAT, CDR2 FQDESV (reference sequence).

This clone came up a few times. The rearrangement uses TRBV29-1 and TRBJ2-2; D is possibly TRBD2 (5 bases). The ends were cut back, 6 bases at V and 0 bases at J, with 14 bases in the middle. The length of the CDR3 is 15 residues. CDR1 and CDR2 from the germline V gene are SQVTM and ANQGSEA. CDR3 amino acids: CSVRQTNANTGELFF. CDR3 in DNA: TGCAGCGTCAGGCAGACTAACGCGAACACCGGGGAGCTGTTTTTT.

The genes are TRBV7-7 and TRBJ2-7, with TRBD1 identical over 7 bases. The V gene's germline CDR1 is SSHAT and CDR2 FNYEAQ (reference sequence). The CDR3 is made up of 17 amino acids. Germline trimming cut 5 bases from V and 2 bases from J; bases unmatched to any gene: 15. CDR3 nucleotides: TGTGCCAGCAGCCCTTCAAGGGACAGTAGCCTTGCCTACGAGCAGTACTTC. It translates to CASSPSRDSSLAYEQYF.

V gene TRBV29-1 combines with J gene TRBJ2-7, with D perhaps matching TRBD2 (5 bases). Looked up from germline, CDR1 is SQVTM and CDR2 is ANQGSEA. The CDR3 consists of 12 residues. V lost 5 bases, J lost 2 bases, and 10 bases lay in between. CDR3 DNA: TGCAGCGTTTTTGAGGGCCCCTACGAGCAGTACTTC. Translating it yields CSVFEGPYEQYF.

The rearrangement uses TRBV9 and TRBJ2-1, with D possibly matching TRBD1 (6 bases). The V end was cut by 0 bases, the J end by 6 bases, with 13 bases between. Germline loops: CDR1 SGDLS, CDR2 YYNGEE. The CDR3 is made up of 15 amino acids. The CDR3 spells CASSVGRGSPNEQFF. In DNA, the CDR3 is TGTGCCAGCAGCGTAGGTAGGGGGAGCCCCAATGAGCAGTTCTTC.

Only one count was recorded for this clone. This rearrangement joins TRBV18 to TRBJ1-2; 7 bases match TRBD1. Germline assignment: CDR1 KGHSH and CDR2 LQKENI. V shed 5 bases, J shed 3 bases, and the junction held 3 bases outside the gene matches. The CDR3 consists of 13 residues. CDR3 amino acids: CASSGGTDYGYTF. CDR3 nucleotide sequence: TGTGCCAGCTCAGGCGGGACAGACTATGGCTACACCTTC.

V and J are TRBV6-5 and TRBJ2-7, with 11 bases matching TRBD2. The CDR3 is 14 amino acids. Losses at the gene ends were 6 bases for V and 3 bases for J; bases not matched to a gene: 4. Germline-derived CDR1 and CDR2 are MNHEY and SVGAGI. This CDR3 is CASSPGLAGYEQYF. In DNA, the CDR3 is TGTGCCAGCAGCCCCGGACTAGCGGGCTACGAGCAGTACTTC.

The rearrangement links TRBV12-5 to TRBJ1-1, with D uncertain. V lost 5 bases and J 0 bases, leaving 13 bases between the germline ends. Germline lookup yields CDR1 LGHNT and CDR2 FRNRAP. This CDR3 contains 15 residues. The DNA for the CDR3 is TGTGCTAGTGGTGGTGAGAATTCCATGAACACTGAAGCTTTCTTT. Protein: CASGGENSMNTEAFF.

The CDR3 region has the DNA TGTGCCAGCAGCTTAGGAGGCAGTTGGGCGGGGGGAGGCGAGCAGTACTTC. Its protein is CASSLGGSWAGGGEQYF. V and J are TRBV7-2 and TRBJ2-7, with 8 bases that match TRBD2. This CDR3 comprises 17 residues. Germline V gene lookup returns CDR1 SGHTA and CDR2 FQGNSA. With 1 base clipped from V and 6 bases from J, the junction kept 14 bases outside the gene matches.

The V gene is TRBV4-1, the J gene TRBJ2-6, with no clear D. The CDR3 totals 17 residues. Germline V CDR1 and CDR2: MGHRA, YSYEKL. With 0 bases removed from V and 0 bases from J, the gap between germline ends came to 9 bases. This CDR3 is CASSQDRQDSGANVLTF. The CDR3 coding sequence is TGCGCCAGCAGCCAAGATCGGCAGGACTCTGGGGCCAACGTCCTGACTTTC.

J is TRBJ2-2 and V is TRBV6-5, with a tentative D call TRBD2 (5 bases). Trimming removed 6 bases from V and 3 bases from J, with 11 bases in between. This CDR3 contains 14 residues. The germline CDR1 and CDR2 sequences are MNHEY and SVGAGI. The CDR3 DNA sequence: TGTGCCAGCAGCTTAGCGATTCACACCGGGGAGCTGTTTTTT. Translated: CASSLAIHTGELFF.

The chain employs TRBV5-1 and TRBJ1-4, with D unresolved. The CDR3 is 15 amino acids. Germline V gene lookup returns CDR1 SGHRS and CDR2 YFSETQ. Trimming shortened V by 4 bases and J by 4 bases, and 14 bases separated the two germline ends. The CDR3 DNA reads TGCGCCAGCAGCATCGGGCGGGCGATTAATGAAAAACTGTTTTTT. Its protein is CASSIGRAINEKLFF.

The V call is TRBV2, the J call TRBJ1-5, with D maybe TRBD1 (6 bases). Between the trimmed V and J ends, which lost 5 bases and 2 bases, there was a span of 13 bases. Germline CDR1 SNHLY, CDR2 FYNNEI. This CDR3 is built from 15 residues. The CDR3 DNA reads TGTGCCAGCAGTTCCAGGGGAGGGGGCAATCAGCCCCAGCATTTT. Its protein product is CASSSRGGGNQPQHF.

The V and J genes are TRBV4-1 and TRBJ2-5, with a weak D call TRBD2 (6 bases). Trimming removed 3 bases at V and 3 bases at J, with 14 bases between. CDR1 is MGHRA, CDR2 YSYEKL, per germline. The CDR3 is 15 residues long. This CDR3 is CASSQGGTTKETQYF. The DNA for the CDR3 is TGCGCCAGCAGCCAGGGAGGAACAACCAAAGAGACCCAGTACTTC.

The V and J genes are TRBV2 and TRBJ2-4; no firm D call. V was clipped by 3 bases and J by 3 bases, with 12 bases between them. The CDR3 spans 15 residues. From germline, CDR1 is SNHLY and CDR2 FYNNEI. The CDR3 protein is CASSDTSLGKNIQYF. Here the CDR3 DNA reads TGTGCCAGCAGTGACACCTCCCTCGGCAAAAACATTCAGTACTTC.

This chain connects TRBV7-9 to TRBJ1-2; D gene uncertain. Germline CDR1 is SEHNR and CDR2 is FQNEAQ (reference sequence). V shed 2 bases and J shed 2 bases, with 12 bases lying between them. This CDR3 has 15 residues. The CDR3 sequence: CASSLRLGENYGYTF. Here the CDR3 DNA reads TGTGCCAGCAGCTTAAGGCTGGGAGAGAACTATGGCTACACCTTC.

This clone has a handful of counts. The chain uses TRBV5-8 and TRBJ2-3; no definite D call. Per germline, CDR1 SGHTS and CDR2 YDEGEE. CDR3 length: 13 residues. V was shortened by 0 bases and J by 6 bases, with 8 bases between the two germline ends. CDR3 in DNA: TGTGCCAGCAGCTTGGATGACTGGGATACGCAGTATTTT. Protein: CASSLDDWDTQYF.

This sequence joins TRBV14 and TRBJ2-3; TRBD2 agrees at 13 bases. The junction had 12 bases not matched to a gene; V was cut back by 4 bases and J by 5 bases. Germline loops: CDR1 SGHDN, CDR2 FVKESK. The CDR3 covers 18 residues. The CDR3 bases are TGTGCCAGCAGCCCACTTCCGGGACTAGCGGGATCAGGAGATACGCAGTATTTT. It yields the protein CASSPLPGLAGSGDTQYF. The whole variable domain, filled in from reference TRBV14 and TRBJ2-3, reads EAGVTQFPSHSVIEKGQTVTLRCDPISGHDNLYWYRRVMGKEIKFLLHFVKESKQDESGMPNNRFLAERTGGTYSTLKVQPAELEDSGVYFCASSPLPGLAGSGDTQYFGPGTRLTVL.

This clone was detected only a few times. The chain joins TRBV10-3 to TRBJ1-2; possibly TRBD1 for D (5 bases). This CDR3 is built from 12 residues. Deletions cut 4 bases from V and 5 bases from J, with 8 bases between. The V gene's germline CDR1 is ENHRY and CDR2 SYGVKD. The CDR3 DNA is TGTGCCATCAGTGCGACAGAATATGGCTACACCTTC. Translating gives CAISATEYGYTF.